The 10 T cell receptor beta chains reported below all come from one sample, sequenced in a study of identical twins. TCRdb reprocessed the 5' RACE reads with MiXCR, giving one entry per CDR3 protein. This table holds more than 400,000 distinct CDR3 sequences, approximately 14% found once. These records were also assigned to another study, of yellow fever vaccine responses in identical twins.

The sequenced sample was CD4+ T cells sorted from blood. The receptors shown here come from a woman aged 18-29 years in good health.

The chain recombines TRBV7-9 with TRBJ2-3; 7 bases line up with TRBD2. CDR3 length: 15 amino acids. V shed 7 bases, J shed 6 bases, and the junction held 13 bases outside the gene matches. The V gene's germline CDR1 is SEHNR and CDR2 FQNEAQ (reference sequence). The CDR3 coding sequence is TGTGCCAGCACCGGGAAGGGAGGGGATTCTGATACGCAGTATTTT. This translates into CASTGKGGDSDTQYF.

The V gene is TRBV5-1, the J gene TRBJ2-3, with D hard to call. Deletions cut 0 bases from V and 0 bases from J, with 8 bases between. CDR1 and CDR2 (germline): SGHRS, YFSETQ. This CDR3 has 15 residues. This CDR3 is CASSLAKFSTDTQYF. As DNA, the CDR3 is TGCGCCAGCAGCTTGGCCAAGTTCAGCACAGATACGCAGTATTTT.

This clonotype was picked up a small number of times. The chain is built from TRBV3-1 and TRBJ2-3; D could derive from TRBD1 or TRBD2 (5 bases each). The CDR3 runs 14 residues. The V and J ends lost 0 bases and 8 bases respectively, with 12 bases between them. In germline, CDR1 is LGHDT, CDR2 YNNKEL (reference sequence). The DNA for the CDR3 is TGTGCCAGCAGCCAAGAGAGAAAGAGGGGTACGCAGTATTTT. It translates to CASSQERKRGTQYF.

This clonotype was seen ten or more times. V and J are TRBV5-1 and TRBJ2-1; TRBD2 matches at 7 bases. The CDR3 extends over 15 amino acids. J lost 0 bases, V lost 2 bases, and 2 bases had no gene match. Per germline, CDR1 SGHRS and CDR2 YFSETQ. This CDR3 is CASSLTSDSYNEQFF. The CDR3, as DNA: TGCGCCAGCAGCTTAACTAGCGACTCCTACAATGAGCAGTTCTTC.

There are a few counts of this clonotype. The chain uses TRBV4-1 and TRBJ2-4; TRBD1 might be the D (6 bases). CDR3 length: 17 residues. Germline V gives CDR1 MGHRA, CDR2 YSYEKL. The germline V and J ends were trimmed by 3 bases and 1 base, with 16 bases remaining between them. The CDR3: CASSQGRGYSAKNIQYF. The CDR3 region has the DNA TGCGCCAGCAGCCAGGGCAGGGGTTATAGTGCCAAAAACATTCAGTACTTC.

The chain is built from TRBV7-9 and TRBJ2-5, with D maybe TRBD1 (6 bases). CDR1 is SEHNR and CDR2 is FQNEAQ in the germline V gene (reference sequence). The ends were cut back, 5 bases at V and 1 base at J, with 14 bases in the middle. The CDR3 length is 15 residues. The chain's CDR3 is CASSQVTGGQETQYF. The CDR3 DNA sequence: TGTGCCAGCAGCCAAGTGACAGGAGGCCAAGAGACCCAGTACTTC.

This clonotype was seen more than once but under ten times. The chain carries TRBV5-1 and TRBJ2-5; the match to TRBD2 covers 10 bases. V shed 6 bases and J 3 bases; nucleotides not matched to a gene: 5. The CDR3 extends over 14 amino acids. Germline CDR1 reads SGHRS; CDR2 reads YFSETQ. CDR3 in amino acids: CASNGGLAEETQYF. CDR3 nucleotide sequence: TGCGCCAGCAACGGAGGACTAGCGGAAGAGACCCAGTACTTC.

This clonotype has a handful of counts. The chain employs TRBV29-1 and TRBJ2-5; D is undetermined. This CDR3 is built from 11 residues. Trimming cost V 5 bases and J 5 bases, with 9 bases left between them. CDR1 is SQVTM and CDR2 is ANQGSEA in the germline V gene. The DNA for the CDR3 is TGCAGCGTTCGTCACGGGGAGACCCAGTACTTC. It yields the protein CSVRHGETQYF.

Many counts were recorded for this clonotype. The V call is TRBV10-3, the J call TRBJ2-3; unclear D gene. Germline V gene sequence: CDR1 ENHRY, CDR2 SYGVKD. This CDR3 contains 13 residues. V was cut by 3 bases and J by 1 base, with 5 bases left in between. The CDR3 spells CAISDLGTDTQYF. CDR3 in DNA: TGTGCCATCAGTGATCTAGGCACAGATACGCAGTATTTT.

About this clonotype: The junction departs from the called germline gene at one end, perhaps through a read error. The chain has TRBV10-3 and TRBJ2-7; no definite D call. The CDR3 is 13 residues long. Per the germline V gene, CDR1 is ENHRY and CDR2 is SYGVKD. The CDR3 coding sequence is TGTGCCATCAGTGAGCTATCCGGCTACGTGCAGTACTTC. It specifies CAISELSGYVQYF.